This T cell receptor (beta chain) is drawn from a study of control samples from healthy donors and cancer patients. Profiled with immunoSEQ multiplex PCR; TCRdb holds only in-frame clones, not every one. Of 60,000 to 75,000 clones in the sample, about 83% were seen once. The germline V and J ends were trimmed by 2 bases and 3 bases, with 14 bases remaining between them. Germline assignment: CDR1 MNHEY and CDR2 SVGAGI. There are 15 residues in the CDR3. The sample comprised blood. The rearrangement uses TRBV6-5 and TRBJ2-7, with D tentatively TRBD2 (6 bases). The sequence was obtained from a man aged 60 to 75 in good health. CDR3 protein: CASSYLSGVYYEQYF. The CDR3 nucleotides are TGTGCCAGCAGTTACCTTTCGGGAGTCTACTACGAGCAGTACTTC.